A selection of T cell receptor beta chains follows, all from one sample in a study of blood T cell repertoires in COVID-19. Some clones are missing from TCRdb's copy, which holds only in-frame ones; the method was immunoSEQ multiplex PCR. The profile covers about 120,000 clones, with around 87% appearing a single time and around 4.1% taken by the ten largest. The sequenced material came from peripheral blood. The receptors derive from a woman in her sixties or seventies with COVID-19, enrolled during active disease. Both conserved end residues are part of each CDR3. Each record gives: D gene, V gene, J gene, clone size, CDR3 DNA, CDR3 protein. A D gene is named only where the DNA matches it firmly. Clone size is shown for a subset of rows, as once, few, many or a class of expanded clone.

d_call: .
v_call: TRBV9
j_call: TRBJ1-3
clone_size: .
cdr3_nt: TGTGCCAGCAGCGCTCTCACTTCTGGAAACACCATATATTTT
cdr3_aa: CASSALTSGNTIYF

d_call: TRBD1
v_call: TRBV2
j_call: TRBJ2-3
clone_size: .
cdr3_nt: TGTGCCAGCAGTGAGGGGACAGGAGGGGCAGATACGCAGTATTTT
cdr3_aa: CASSEGTGGADTQYF

d_call: TRBD2
v_call: TRBV11-2
j_call: TRBJ2-1
clone_size: .
cdr3_nt: TGTGCCAGCAGCTTGATGGCGGGGGCCTACAATGAGCAGTTCTTC
cdr3_aa: CASSLMAGAYNEQFF

d_call: .
v_call: TRBV2
j_call: TRBJ2-2
clone_size: few
cdr3_nt: TGTGCCAGCAGTCATCATTCGACCAGGGGGGAGCTGTTTTTT
cdr3_aa: CASSHHSTRGELFF

d_call: .
v_call: TRBV21-1
j_call: TRBJ1-1
clone_size: .
cdr3_nt: TGTGCCAGCAGCGGAACAGGGGGCAGTAACACTGAAGCTTTCTTT
cdr3_aa: CASSGTGGSNTEAFF

d_call: .
v_call: TRBV18
j_call: TRBJ1-3
clone_size: .
cdr3_nt: TGTGCCAGCTCAGACAGCTATGGAAACACCATATATTTT
cdr3_aa: CASSDSYGNTIYF

d_call: .
v_call: TRBV2
j_call: TRBJ1-5
clone_size: .
cdr3_nt: TGTGCCAGCAGAGTAGACGGGGGGAGCAATCAGCCCCAGCATTTT
cdr3_aa: CASRVDGGSNQPQHF

d_call: .
v_call: TRBV7-2
j_call: TRBJ1-5
clone_size: .
cdr3_nt: TGTGCCAGCAGCTTAGGGGGCAGGTTCAATCAGCCCCAGCATTTT
cdr3_aa: CASSLGGRFNQPQHF

d_call: TRBD1
v_call: TRBV7-7
j_call: TRBJ2-2
clone_size: .
cdr3_nt: TGTGCTAGCAGCCTAGCCGGGACAGCGAACACCGGGGAGCTGTTTTTT
cdr3_aa: CASSLAGTANTGELFF

d_call: .
v_call: TRBV28
j_call: TRBJ1-6
clone_size: .
cdr3_nt: TGTGCCAGCAGTTCCCCCGCAGGGGAGGGGAGGTATTCACCCCTCCACTTT
cdr3_aa: CASSSPAGEGRYSPLHF

d_call: TRBD2
v_call: TRBV30
j_call: TRBJ2-7
clone_size: .
cdr3_nt: TGTGCCGGAGGTCGGGGGGTCAGGAGCTCCTACGAGCAGTACTTC
cdr3_aa: CAGGRGVRSSYEQYF

d_call: TRBD1
v_call: TRBV7-9
j_call: TRBJ1-2
clone_size: .
cdr3_nt: TGTGCCAGCAGCGCACAGGGGGCGGGCGGCTACACCTTC
cdr3_aa: CASSAQGAGGYTF

d_call: TRBD2
v_call: TRBV6-5
j_call: TRBJ2-7
clone_size: .
cdr3_nt: TGTGCCAGCAGTTACTCCTTTAGCGGGGGACACTACGAGCAGTACTTC
cdr3_aa: CASSYSFSGGHYEQYF

d_call: .
v_call: TRBV19
j_call: TRBJ2-2
clone_size: .
cdr3_nt: TGTGCCAGTACTACGGTGACCGGGGAGCTGTTTTTT
cdr3_aa: CASTTVTGELFF

d_call: .
v_call: TRBV9
j_call: TRBJ1-3
clone_size: once
cdr3_nt: TGTGCCAGCAGCGTCGGAGGGGGAAACACCATATATTTT
cdr3_aa: CASSVGGGNTIYF

d_call: TRBD1
v_call: TRBV5-5
j_call: TRBJ1-4
clone_size: .
cdr3_nt: TGTGCCAGCAGCTACGCAGGGGGCCCTAATGAAAAACTGTTTTTT
cdr3_aa: CASSYAGGPNEKLFF

d_call: .
v_call: TRBV10-1
j_call: TRBJ2-2
clone_size: .
cdr3_nt: TGCGCCAGCAGTGAGTCTCGGACGAGGGGGACCGGGGAGCTGTTTTTT
cdr3_aa: CASSESRTRGTGELFF

d_call: TRBD1
v_call: TRBV27
j_call: TRBJ1-2
clone_size: .
cdr3_nt: TGTGCCAGCAGTCCCTTCCCGGGACAGGGGAACTATGGCTACACCTTC
cdr3_aa: CASSPFPGQGNYGYTF

d_call: TRBD2
v_call: TRBV10-3
j_call: TRBJ2-1
clone_size: few
cdr3_nt: TGTGCCATCAGTAGGACTAGCGGGGAGGGAAATGAGCAGTTCTTC
cdr3_aa: CAISRTSGEGNEQFF

d_call: .
v_call: TRBV18
j_call: TRBJ2-7
clone_size: .
cdr3_nt: TGTGCCAGCTCACCGGAAGGGGTCCACGAGCAGTACTTC
cdr3_aa: CASSPEGVHEQYF

d_call: TRBD1
v_call: TRBV7-2
j_call: TRBJ1-4
clone_size: .
cdr3_nt: TGTGCCAGCAGCTTCAGGACAGGGGGCGGTGAAAAACTGTTTTTT
cdr3_aa: CASSFRTGGGEKLFF

d_call: TRBD1
v_call: TRBV2
j_call: TRBJ1-5
clone_size: .
cdr3_nt: TGTGCCAGCAGTAAAATTCCGGACAGGGCCTTGAGTGCCCAGCATTTT
cdr3_aa: CASSKIPDRALSAQHF

d_call: TRBD2
v_call: TRBV6-5
j_call: TRBJ2-7
clone_size: .
cdr3_nt: TGTGCCAGCATCCTTAGCGGGGGAACCTACGAGCAGTACTTC
cdr3_aa: CASILSGGTYEQYF

d_call: .
v_call: TRBV5-6
j_call: TRBJ1-2
clone_size: .
cdr3_nt: TGTGCCAGCAGCTTTTATGCGGCCCGGGGGGGTTATGGCTACACCTTC
cdr3_aa: CASSFYAARGGYGYTF

d_call: .
v_call: TRBV4-3
j_call: TRBJ2-2
clone_size: .
cdr3_nt: TGCGCCAGCAGCCCGGGTCTCTTTTCCGGGGAGCTGTTTTTT
cdr3_aa: CASSPGLFSGELFF

d_call: .
v_call: TRBV5-6
j_call: TRBJ1-5
clone_size: .
cdr3_nt: TGTGCCAGCAGCTTGGAGGCAGGGAGCAATCAGCCCCAGCATTTT
cdr3_aa: CASSLEAGSNQPQHF

d_call: TRBD1
v_call: TRBV19
j_call: TRBJ1-4
clone_size: .
cdr3_nt: TGTGCCAGTAGTATCCCGACAGGGGAGGAAAAACTGTTTTTT
cdr3_aa: CASSIPTGEEKLFF

d_call: .
v_call: TRBV5-1
j_call: TRBJ2-5
clone_size: .
cdr3_nt: TGCGCCAGCAGCTTGGCGGTTTCCGAAGAGACCCAGTACTTC
cdr3_aa: CASSLAVSEETQYF

d_call: .
v_call: TRBV11-2
j_call: TRBJ2-5
clone_size: .
cdr3_nt: TGTGCCAGCAGCCCTGCTGGCTCCTCCCAAGAGACCCAGTACTTC
cdr3_aa: CASSPAGSSQETQYF

d_call: TRBD1
v_call: TRBV5-6
j_call: TRBJ2-7
clone_size: once
cdr3_nt: TGTGCCAGCAGTTCAGGGGGCATCTACGAGCAGTACTTC
cdr3_aa: CASSSGGIYEQYF

d_call: .
v_call: TRBV7-8
j_call: TRBJ1-5
clone_size: .
cdr3_nt: TGTGCCAGCAGCCACAGGGAAGGCAATCAGCCCCAGCATTTT
cdr3_aa: CASSHREGNQPQHF

d_call: .
v_call: TRBV5-4
j_call: TRBJ1-1
clone_size: .
cdr3_nt: TGTGCCAGCAGCTTCGGGAGGTCGAACACTGAAGCTTTCTTT
cdr3_aa: CASSFGRSNTEAFF

d_call: TRBD1
v_call: TRBV5-8
j_call: TRBJ1-5
clone_size: .
cdr3_nt: TGTGCCAGCAGCCCATGGACAGGGCGAAGAGAACAGCCCCAGCATTTT
cdr3_aa: CASSPWTGRREQPQHF

d_call: .
v_call: TRBV9
j_call: TRBJ2-7
clone_size: .
cdr3_nt: TGTGCCAGCAGCCCCCCAAGTGGAGGGACTGGGCAGTACTTC
cdr3_aa: CASSPPSGGTGQYF

d_call: .
v_call: TRBV11-2
j_call: TRBJ1-1
clone_size: .
cdr3_nt: TGTGCCAGCAGCTTCCAAGGGGCAGGGGACGCTTTCTTT
cdr3_aa: CASSFQGAGDAFF

d_call: .
v_call: TRBV20-1
j_call: TRBJ2-5
clone_size: .
cdr3_nt: TGCAGTGCTAGAAGGGGGGGGACCCAGTACTTC
cdr3_aa: CSARRGGTQYF

d_call: TRBD1
v_call: TRBV30
j_call: TRBJ2-1
clone_size: .
cdr3_nt: TGTGCCTGGAGTAACCGGGACAGGGGAAACAATGAGCAGTTCTTC
cdr3_aa: CAWSNRDRGNNEQFF

d_call: .
v_call: TRBV3-1/TRBV3-2
j_call: TRBJ2-3
clone_size: .
cdr3_nt: TGTGCCAGCAGCCAAGTCTTGGCGGTCAATACGCAGTATTTT
cdr3_aa: CASSQVLAVNTQYF

d_call: .
v_call: TRBV4-3
j_call: TRBJ2-3
clone_size: .
cdr3_nt: TGCGCCAGCAGCCAAGGCTGGAGGCAGAGCACAGATACGCAGTATTTT
cdr3_aa: CASSQGWRQSTDTQYF

d_call: TRBD1
v_call: TRBV19
j_call: TRBJ2-4
clone_size: .
cdr3_nt: TGTGCCAGTAGTCGGAGTCTCAGGGGGAACATTCAGTACTTC
cdr3_aa: CASSRSLRGNIQYF

d_call: TRBD1
v_call: TRBV9
j_call: TRBJ2-7
clone_size: once
cdr3_nt: TGTGCCAGCAGCCCCGGACAGGGGAAGCAGTACTTC
cdr3_aa: CASSPGQGKQYF

d_call: .
v_call: TRBV5-4
j_call: TRBJ2-1
clone_size: once
cdr3_nt: TGTGCCAGCAGCTGGGTCAGGGGAGCTTCCTACAATGAGCAGTTCTTC
cdr3_aa: CASSWVRGASYNEQFF

d_call: .
v_call: TRBV3-1/TRBV3-2
j_call: TRBJ1-5
clone_size: .
cdr3_nt: TGTGCCAGCAGCCCGGGTGGCAGGGGAAATCAGCCCCAGCATTTT
cdr3_aa: CASSPGGRGNQPQHF

d_call: .
v_call: TRBV29-1
j_call: TRBJ1-2
clone_size: .
cdr3_nt: TGCGGCGTTGAGTCGGGCGCGGGTTATGGCTACACCTTC
cdr3_aa: CGVESGAGYGYTF

d_call: .
v_call: TRBV10-3
j_call: TRBJ1-1
clone_size: .
cdr3_nt: TGTGCCATCAGTGAGGGACAGCTGAACACTGAAGCTTTCTTT
cdr3_aa: CAISEGQLNTEAFF

d_call: .
v_call: TRBV3-1/TRBV3-2
j_call: TRBJ2-2
clone_size: .
cdr3_nt: TGTGCCAGCAGCAAACAGGTGATCGGGGAGCTGTTTTTT
cdr3_aa: CASSKQVIGELFF

d_call: .
v_call: TRBV14
j_call: TRBJ2-1
clone_size: .
cdr3_nt: TGTGCCAGCAGCCCCGCATCCAGGACAAGTGCCTACAATGAGCAGTTCTTC
cdr3_aa: CASSPASRTSAYNEQFF

d_call: TRBD2
v_call: TRBV5-1
j_call: TRBJ2-1
clone_size: once
cdr3_nt: TGCGCCAGCAGCTTGGCGCCCCCCGGAGCGGGGGGCCGCGATGAGCAGTTCTTC
cdr3_aa: CASSLAPPGAGGRDEQFF

d_call: .
v_call: TRBV10-2
j_call: TRBJ1-1
clone_size: .
cdr3_nt: TGCGCCAGCAGTGGCCCGGGGAGAGGACGCACTGAAGCTTTCTTT
cdr3_aa: CASSGPGRGRTEAFF

d_call: .
v_call: TRBV6-4
j_call: TRBJ2-3
clone_size: .
cdr3_nt: TGTGCCAGCAGTGCCAGGGTCACAGATACGCAGTATTTT
cdr3_aa: CASSARVTDTQYF

d_call: .
v_call: TRBV5-4
j_call: TRBJ2-2
clone_size: .
cdr3_nt: TGTGCCAGCAGCCGGAGGGGCCTGAACACCGGGGAGCTGTTTTTT
cdr3_aa: CASSRRGLNTGELFF

d_call: TRBD1
v_call: TRBV5-1
j_call: TRBJ1-2
clone_size: .
cdr3_nt: TGCGCCAGCAGCTTGGGGGACAGGGATCTTGGTGGCTACACCTTC
cdr3_aa: CASSLGDRDLGGYTF

d_call: TRBD1
v_call: TRBV2
j_call: TRBJ2-3
clone_size: .
cdr3_nt: TGTGCCAGCGACGACAGGGGTAAGGCAGATACGCAGTATTTT
cdr3_aa: CASDDRGKADTQYF

d_call: .
v_call: TRBV6-2/TRBV6-3
j_call: TRBJ2-7
clone_size: .
cdr3_nt: TGTGCCAGCAGTTACTCTAGCGGCCTCTACGAGCAGTACTTC
cdr3_aa: CASSYSSGLYEQYF

d_call: TRBD2
v_call: TRBV4-1
j_call: TRBJ2-1
clone_size: .
cdr3_nt: TGCGCCAGCAGCCAAGAGTCCACTAGCGGGGGGATGAATGAGCAGTTCTTC
cdr3_aa: CASSQESTSGGMNEQFF